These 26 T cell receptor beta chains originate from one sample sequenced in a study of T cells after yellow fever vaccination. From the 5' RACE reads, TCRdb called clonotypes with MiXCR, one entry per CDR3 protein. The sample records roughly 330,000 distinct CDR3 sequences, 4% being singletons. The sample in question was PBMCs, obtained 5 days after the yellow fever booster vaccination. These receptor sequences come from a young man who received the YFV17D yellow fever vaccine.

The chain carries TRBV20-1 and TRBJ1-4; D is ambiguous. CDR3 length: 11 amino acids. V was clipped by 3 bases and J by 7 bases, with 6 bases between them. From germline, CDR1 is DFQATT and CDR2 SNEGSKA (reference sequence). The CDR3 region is CSASAGEKLFF. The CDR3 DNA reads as TGCAGTGCTAGTGCTGGTGAAAAACTGTTTTTT.

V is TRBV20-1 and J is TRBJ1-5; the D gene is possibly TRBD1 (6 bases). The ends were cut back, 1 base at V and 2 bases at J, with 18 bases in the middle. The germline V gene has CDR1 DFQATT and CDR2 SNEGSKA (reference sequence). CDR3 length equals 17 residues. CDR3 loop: CSARGPYRAAGNQPQHF. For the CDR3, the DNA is TGCAGTGCTAGAGGGCCATACAGGGCGGCGGGCAATCAGCCCCAGCATTTT.

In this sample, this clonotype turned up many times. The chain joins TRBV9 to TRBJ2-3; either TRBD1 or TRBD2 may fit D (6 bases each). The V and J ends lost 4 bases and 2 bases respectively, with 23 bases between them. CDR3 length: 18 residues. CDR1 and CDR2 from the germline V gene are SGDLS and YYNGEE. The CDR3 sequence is CASSPRRGAAYFTDTQYF. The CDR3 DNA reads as TGTGCCAGCAGCCCACGGAGGGGGGCAGCGTACTTCACAGATACGCAGTATTTT.

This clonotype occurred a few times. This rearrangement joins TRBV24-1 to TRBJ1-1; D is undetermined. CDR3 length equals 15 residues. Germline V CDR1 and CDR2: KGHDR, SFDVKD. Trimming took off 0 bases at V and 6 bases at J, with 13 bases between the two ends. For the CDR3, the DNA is TGTGCCACCAGTGATTTGGGCACACTCAGGCCTGAAGCTTTCTTT. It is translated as CATSDLGTLRPEAFF.

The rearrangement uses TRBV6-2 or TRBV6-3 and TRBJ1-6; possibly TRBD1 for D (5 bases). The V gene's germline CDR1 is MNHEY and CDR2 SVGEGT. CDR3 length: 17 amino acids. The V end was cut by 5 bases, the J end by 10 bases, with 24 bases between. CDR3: CASSHHQRQYGDSPLHF. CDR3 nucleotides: TGTGCCAGCAGTCACCACCAAAGACAGTATGGAGACTCACCCCTCCACTTT.

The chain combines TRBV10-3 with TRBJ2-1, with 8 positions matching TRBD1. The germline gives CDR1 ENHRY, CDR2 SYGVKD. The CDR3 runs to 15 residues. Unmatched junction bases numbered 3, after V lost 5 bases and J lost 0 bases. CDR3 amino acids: CAISFTGGSYNEQFF. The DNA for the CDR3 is TGTGCCATCAGTTTTACAGGGGGCTCCTACAATGAGCAGTTCTTC.

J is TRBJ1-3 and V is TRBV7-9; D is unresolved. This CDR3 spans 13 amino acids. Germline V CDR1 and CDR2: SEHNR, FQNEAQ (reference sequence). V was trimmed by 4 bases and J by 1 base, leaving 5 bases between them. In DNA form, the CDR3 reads TGTGCCAGCAGCTCGGTATCTGGAAACACCATATATTTT. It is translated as CASSSVSGNTIYF. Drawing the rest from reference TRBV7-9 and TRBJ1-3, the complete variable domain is DTGVSQNPRHKITKRGQNVTFRCDPISEHNRLYWYRQTLGQGPEFLTYFQNEAQLEKSRLLSDRFSAERPKGSFSTLEIQRTEQGDSAMYLCASSSVSGNTIYFGEGSWLTVV.

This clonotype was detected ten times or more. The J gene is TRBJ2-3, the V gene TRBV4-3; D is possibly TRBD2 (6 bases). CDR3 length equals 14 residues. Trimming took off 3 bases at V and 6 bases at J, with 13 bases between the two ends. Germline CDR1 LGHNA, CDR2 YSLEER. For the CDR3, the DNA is TGCGCCAGCAGCCAGTCAGGAGGGGTCGATACGCAGTATTTT. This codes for CASSQSGGVDTQYF.

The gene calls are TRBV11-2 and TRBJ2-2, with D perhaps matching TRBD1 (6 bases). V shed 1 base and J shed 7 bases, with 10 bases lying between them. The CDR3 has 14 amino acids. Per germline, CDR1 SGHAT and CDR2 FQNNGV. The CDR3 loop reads CASSLVGAFGELFF. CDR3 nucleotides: TGTGCCAGCAGCTTAGTGGGGGCGTTCGGGGAGCTGTTTTTT.

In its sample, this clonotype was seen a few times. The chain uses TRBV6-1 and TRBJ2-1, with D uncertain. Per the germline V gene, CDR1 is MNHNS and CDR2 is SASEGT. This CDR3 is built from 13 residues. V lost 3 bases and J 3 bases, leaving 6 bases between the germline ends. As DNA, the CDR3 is TGTGCCAGCAGTGACCTTGACTACAATGAGCAGTTCTTC. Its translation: CASSDLDYNEQFF.

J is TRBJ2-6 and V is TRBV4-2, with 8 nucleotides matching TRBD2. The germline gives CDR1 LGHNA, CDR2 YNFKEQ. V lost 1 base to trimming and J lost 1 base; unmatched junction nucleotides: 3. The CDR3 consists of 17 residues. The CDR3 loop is CASSQGGTRSGANVLTF. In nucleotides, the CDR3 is TGTGCCAGCAGCCAAGGTGGGACTAGGTCTGGGGCCAACGTCCTGACTTTC.

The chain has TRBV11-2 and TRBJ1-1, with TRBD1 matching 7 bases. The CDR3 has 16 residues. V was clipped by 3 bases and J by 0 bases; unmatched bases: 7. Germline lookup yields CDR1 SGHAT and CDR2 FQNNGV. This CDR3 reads CASSLRFGTVNTEAFF. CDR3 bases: TGTGCCAGCAGCTTGAGGTTCGGGACAGTGAACACTGAAGCTTTCTTT.

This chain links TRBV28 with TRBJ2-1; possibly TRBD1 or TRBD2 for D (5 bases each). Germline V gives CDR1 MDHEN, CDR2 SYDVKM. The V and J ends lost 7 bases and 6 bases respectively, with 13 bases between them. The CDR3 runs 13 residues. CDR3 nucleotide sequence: TGTGCCAGCACCTGGGGGTTTATCAATGAGCAGTTCTTC. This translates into CASTWGFINEQFF.

The CDR3 here is CASSKDYYEQYF. In nucleotides, the CDR3 is TGTGCCAGCAGCAAAGACTACTACGAGCAGTACTTC. This rearrangement joins TRBV5-6 to TRBJ2-7; the D gene is possibly TRBD2 (5 bases). The V gene's germline CDR1 is SGHDT and CDR2 YYEEEE. V was cut by 4 bases and J by 3 bases, with 8 bases left in between. The CDR3 is 12 residues long.

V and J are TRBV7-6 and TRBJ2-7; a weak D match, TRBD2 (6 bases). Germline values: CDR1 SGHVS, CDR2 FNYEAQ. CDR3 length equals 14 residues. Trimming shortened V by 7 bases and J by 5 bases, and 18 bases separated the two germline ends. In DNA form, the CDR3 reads TGTGCCAGCACCGGGTTAGCGGAAGGTAACGAGCAGTACTTC. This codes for CASTGLAEGNEQYF.

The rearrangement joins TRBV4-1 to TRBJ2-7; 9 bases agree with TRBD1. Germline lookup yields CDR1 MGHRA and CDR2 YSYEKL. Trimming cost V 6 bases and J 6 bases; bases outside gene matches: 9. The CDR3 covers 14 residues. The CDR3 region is CASSRNRGPGEQYF. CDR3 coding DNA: TGCGCCAGCAGTCGAAACAGGGGGCCTGGCGAGCAGTACTTC.

CDR3 loop: CASSPVGENYGYTF. The CDR3 DNA sequence: TGTGCCAGCTCACCAGTGGGCGAAAACTATGGCTACACCTTC. This chain links TRBV18 with TRBJ1-2; the D is unclear. Trimming pared 2 bases from V and 2 bases from J, leaving 9 bases between. There are 14 residues in the CDR3. The germline gives CDR1 KGHSH, CDR2 LQKENI.

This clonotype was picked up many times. The CDR3: CASSLLTGYGKLFF. CDR3 bases: TGTGCCAGCAGCTTGCTGACAGGTTACGGAAAACTGTTTTTT. The V gene is TRBV5-6, the J gene TRBJ1-4, with D perhaps matching TRBD1 (6 bases). V lost 1 base and J lost 10, with 14 bases in between. CDR1 and CDR2 from the germline V gene are SGHDT and YYEEEE. The CDR3 runs 14 residues. The whole variable domain, remainder taken from reference TRBV5-6 and TRBJ1-4, is DAGVTQSPTHLIKTRGQQVTLRCSPKSGHDTVSWYQQALGQGPQFIFQYYEEEERQRGNFPDRFSGHQFPNYSSELNVNALLLGDSALYLCASSLLTGYGKLFFGSGTQLSVL.

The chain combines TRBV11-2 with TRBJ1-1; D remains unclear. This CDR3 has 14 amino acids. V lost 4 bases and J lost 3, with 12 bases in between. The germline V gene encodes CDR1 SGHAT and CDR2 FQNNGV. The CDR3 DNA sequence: TGTGCCAGCAGCTCGACCTCCTGGGACACTGAAGCTTTCTTT. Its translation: CASSSTSWDTEAFF.

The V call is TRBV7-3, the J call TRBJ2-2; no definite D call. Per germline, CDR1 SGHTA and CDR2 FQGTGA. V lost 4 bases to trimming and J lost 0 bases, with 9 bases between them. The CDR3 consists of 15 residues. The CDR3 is CASSSDGTNTGELFF. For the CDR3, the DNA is TGTGCCAGCAGCTCGGACGGAACGAACACCGGGGAGCTGTTTTTT.

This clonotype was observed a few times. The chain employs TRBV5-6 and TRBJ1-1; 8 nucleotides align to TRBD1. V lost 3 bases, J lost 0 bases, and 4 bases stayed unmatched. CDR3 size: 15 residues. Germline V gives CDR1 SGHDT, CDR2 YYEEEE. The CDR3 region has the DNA TGTGCCAGCAGCTCGCAGGGGGCTATGAACACTGAAGCTTTCTTT. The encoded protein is CASSSQGAMNTEAFF.

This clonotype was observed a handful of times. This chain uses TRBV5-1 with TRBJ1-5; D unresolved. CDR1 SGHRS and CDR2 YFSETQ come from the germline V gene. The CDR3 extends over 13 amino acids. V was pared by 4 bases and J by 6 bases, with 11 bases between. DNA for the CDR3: TGCGCCAGCAGCCCGTGGGGTTCTCAGCCCCAGCATTTT. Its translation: CASSPWGSQPQHF.

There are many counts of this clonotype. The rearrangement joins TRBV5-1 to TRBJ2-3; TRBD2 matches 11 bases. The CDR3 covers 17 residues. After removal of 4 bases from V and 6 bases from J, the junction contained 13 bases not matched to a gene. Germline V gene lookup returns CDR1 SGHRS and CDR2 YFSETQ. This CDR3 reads CASSTGLAGTWWDTQYF. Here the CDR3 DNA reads TGCGCCAGCAGCACCGGACTAGCGGGTACATGGTGGGATACGCAGTATTTT.

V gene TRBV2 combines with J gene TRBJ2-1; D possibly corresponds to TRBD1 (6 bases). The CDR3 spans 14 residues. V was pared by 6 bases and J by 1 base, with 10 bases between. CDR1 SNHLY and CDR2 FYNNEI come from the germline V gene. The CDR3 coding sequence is TGTGCCAGCAGGAGGACAGAGTCCTACAATGAGCAGTTCTTC. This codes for CASRRTESYNEQFF.

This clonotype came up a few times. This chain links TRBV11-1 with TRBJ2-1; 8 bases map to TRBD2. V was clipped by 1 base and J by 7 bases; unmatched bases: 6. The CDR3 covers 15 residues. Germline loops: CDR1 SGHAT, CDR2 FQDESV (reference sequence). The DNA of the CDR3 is TGTGCCAGCAGCTTAGACGGGGGGGCCCTTAATGAGCAGTTCTTC. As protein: CASSLDGGALNEQFF. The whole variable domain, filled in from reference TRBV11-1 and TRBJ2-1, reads EAEVAQSPRYKITEKSQAVAFWCDPISGHATLYWYRQILGQGPELLVQFQDESVVDDSQLPKDRFSAERLKGVDSTLKIQPAELGDSAMYLCASSLDGGALNEQFFGPGTRLTVL.

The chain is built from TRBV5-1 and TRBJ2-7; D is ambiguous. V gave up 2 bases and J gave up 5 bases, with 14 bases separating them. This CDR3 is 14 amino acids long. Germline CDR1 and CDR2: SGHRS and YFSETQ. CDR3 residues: CASSFLGLQDEQYV. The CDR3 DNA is TGCGCCAGCAGCTTTCTAGGTCTTCAGGACGAGCAGTACGTC.